These T cell receptor beta chains were read from a single sample in a study of Ad26.COV2.S vaccination and SARS-CoV-2 variants. Libraries were prepared by immunoSEQ multiplex PCR; TCRdb keeps only in-frame clonotypes and omits some of them. The table shows fewer than 400,000 clones, with roughly 90% occurring only once. Sequenced material: peripheral blood, taken in a trial of Ad26.COV2.S vaccine versus placebo. The receptors were sampled from a person between 18 and 65 years old who received the Ad26.COV2.S COVID-19 vaccine or a placebo. Each CDR3 is given with its conserved first and last residue. A D gene is named only where the DNA matches it firmly. Size tells how often a clone was seen (once, few, many) or the class of an expanded clone, and some rows leave it out.

TRBV5-1	14	TRBJ2-7	once	TRBD2	TGCGCCAGCAGCTTGGGAGGGAGGGGTGACGAGCAGTACTTC	CASSLGGRGDEQYF
TRBV28	14	TRBJ1-1	-	-	TGTGCCAGCAGTGCACCCCAGGTCTATGGTGAAGCTTTCTTT	CASSAPQVYGEAFF
TRBV3-1/TRBV3-2	16	TRBJ2-3	-	TRBD1	TGTGCCAGCAGCCAGGCCGGGACAGGGCTAACAGATACGCAGTATTTT	CASSQAGTGLTDTQYF
TRBV28	15	TRBJ2-5	once	TRBD2	TGTGCCAGCAGTTATCAGCGGGAGGGCCAAGAGACCCAGTACTTC	CASSYQREGQETQYF
TRBV24-1	14	TRBJ2-5	-	-	TGTGCCACCAGTGTTCGTGGACCCCAAGAGACCCAGTACTTC	CATSVRGPQETQYF
TRBV5-1	13	TRBJ2-3	-	-	TGCGCCAGCAGCTTTCCCCCGACAGATACGCAGTATTTT	CASSFPPTDTQYF
TRBV19	14	TRBJ2-2	-	-	TGTGCCAGTAGTACAGGACTTCGAGTGAGGGAGCTGTTTTTT	CASSTGLRVRELFF
TRBV6-4	15	TRBJ2-2	once	TRBD2	TGTGCCAGCAGGCTCCTAGCGGGAGATACCGGGGAGCTGTTTTTT	CASRLLAGDTGELFF
TRBV30	13	TRBJ1-3	-	-	TGTGCCTGGAGTAAAGGGTACGGAAACACCATATATTTT	CAWSKGYGNTIYF
TRBV27	13	TRBJ1-6	-	-	TGTGCCAGCAGTATCGGGGTTGGATCACCCCTCCACTTT	CASSIGVGSPLHF
TRBV12-5	15	TRBJ2-7	-	TRBD2	TGTGCTAGTGGTTTAGGACTAGCGGGAACCTACGAGCAGTACTTC	CASGLGLAGTYEQYF
TRBV7-2	16	TRBJ2-5	-	TRBD1	TGTGCCAGCAGCTTTCTCCAGGGGGCCTTTCAAGAGACCCAGTACTTC	CASSFLQGAFQETQYF
TRBV30	14	TRBJ2-1	-	TRBD1	TGTGCCTGGGACCCGGGACAGGGGAAAAATGAGCAGTTCTTC	CAWDPGQGKNEQFF
TRBV5-1	18	TRBJ2-3	-	TRBD2	TGCGCCAGCAGCTCTGGACTAGCGGGTCCCCCTAGCACAGATACGCAGTATTTT	CASSSGLAGPPSTDTQYF
TRBV11-3	14	TRBJ2-3	once	TRBD1	TGTGCCAGCAGCCTAGACAGGGTGTCGAATACGCAGTATTTT	CASSLDRVSNTQYF
TRBV5-1	15	TRBJ2-2	-	-	TGCGCCAGCAGCCACCCCCTAGGGAACACCGGGGAGCTGTTTTTT	CASSHPLGNTGELFF
TRBV5-4	16	TRBJ1-6	-	TRBD1	TGTGCCAGCAGCGGCGGAATGGACAGGGCCTCCTCACCCCTCCACTTT	CASSGGMDRASSPLHF
TRBV15	14	TRBJ2-7	-	-	TGTGCCACCAGCAGAGAGGTCGGGTCCTACGAGCAGTACTTC	CATSREVGSYEQYF
TRBV7-6	13	TRBJ2-7	-	-	TGTGCCAGCAGCAAAGACAGTGGCTACGAGCAGTACTTC	CASSKDSGYEQYF
TRBV5-5	16	TRBJ1-4	-	-	TGTGCCAGCAGCTTGGGGCGGACTGCAACTAATGAAAAACTGTTTTTT	CASSLGRTATNEKLFF
TRBV24-1	14	TRBJ2-1	-	TRBD2	TGTGCCACCAGTTCCCCTAGCGGGACCAATGAGCAGTTCTTC	CATSSPSGTNEQFF
TRBV5-5	16	TRBJ2-2	-	-	TGTGCCAGCAGCTTGGAGGGGGGGCGCGGCACCGGGGAGCTGTTTTTT	CASSLEGGRGTGELFF
TRBV28	16	TRBJ2-3	-	TRBD1	TGTGCCAGCAGTCTCGTCGACAGGGGGGTCCCAGATACGCAGTATTTT	CASSLVDRGVPDTQYF
TRBV7-2	14	TRBJ2-3	-	-	TGTGCCAGCAGCTTATACCTGACCACAGATACGCAGTATTTT	CASSLYLTTDTQYF
TRBV7-6	15	TRBJ2-7	-	TRBD2	TGTGCCAGCAGCCGCCATAGCGGGTTCTCCTACGAGCAGTACTTC	CASSRHSGFSYEQYF
TRBV5-1	16	TRBJ2-1	-	TRBD2	TGCGCCAGCAGCCCGAAACGACTAGCGGGAAACAATGAGCAGTTCTTC	CASSPKRLAGNNEQFF
TRBV5-1	13	TRBJ2-1	-	TRBD1	TGCGCCAGCAGCTTGGGACAGGGCTATGAGCAGTTCTTC	CASSLGQGYEQFF
TRBV28	14	TRBJ2-5	-	TRBD1	TGTGCCAGCAGTTTCTACAGGGGACAAGAGACCCAGTACTTC	CASSFYRGQETQYF
TRBV24-1	15	TRBJ2-3	-	-	TGTGCCACCAGTGATTTTCGTGAGACGGGGGATACGCAGTATTTT	CATSDFRETGDTQYF